What follows are 22 T cell receptor beta chains derived from one specimen sequenced in a study of regulatory T cells in long-lasting Graves disease. Library construction for TCR beta used iRepertoire HTBI primers and Arm-PCR of CDR3 regions. Each CDR3 protein gets one entry after TCRdb re-called the multiplex PCR reads with MiXCR. The sample holds over 350,000 distinct CDR3 sequences; approximately 14% are singletons and the top ten take more than 15%. The time point here: newly diagnosed GD, antithyroid drugs for less than 3 months. Following extraction of RNA from PBMCs, that RNA was used to make the TCR library. The same data also contributed to another study, on T cells in Graves' hyperthyroidism and ophthalmopathy.

Sequences were derived from peripheral blood mononuclear cells (PBMCs), sampled at new diagnosis, from a patient treated with antithyroid drugs. These receptors were collected from a woman between 50 and 59 years old with Graves disease.

This clonotype was observed at least ten times. CDR3 loop: CAWSRQTTSNQPQHF. The DNA of the CDR3 is TGTGCCTGGAGTCGGCAGACAACTAGCAATCAGCCCCAGCATTTT. The chain employs TRBV30 and TRBJ1-5; no reliable D call. The CDR3 covers 15 residues. Germline V gives CDR1 GTSNPN, CDR2 SVGIG (reference sequence). V lost 2 bases to trimming and J lost 0 bases, with 11 bases between them.

This clonotype was seen many times. The chain recombines TRBV28 with TRBJ1-4, with 8 bases identical to TRBD1. The CDR3 is made up of 13 amino acids. CDR1 MDHEN and CDR2 SYDVKM come from the germline V gene. Germline trimming cut 9 bases from V and 8 bases from J; bases unmatched to any gene: 8. In DNA, the CDR3 is TGTGCCAGTAAGGACAGGGTCGGGGAAAAACTGTTTTTT. Translating gives CASKDRVGEKLFF. The full variable domain, its missing parts supplied by reference TRBV28 and TRBJ1-4, is DVKVTQSSRYLVKRTGEKVFLECVQDMDHENMFWYRQDPGLGLRLIYFSYDVKMKEKGDIPEGYSVSREKKERFSLILESASTNQTSMYLCASKDRVGEKLFFGSGTQLSVL.

This clonotype was seen at least ten times. The rearrangement uses TRBV3-1 and TRBJ2-7; 7 bases are a match to TRBD1. Germline V gene sequence: CDR1 LGHDT, CDR2 YNNKEL (reference sequence). J lost 2 bases, V lost 8 bases, and 3 bases had no gene match. CDR3 size: 12 residues. CDR3 sequence: CASGTVPYEQYF. The CDR3 DNA sequence: TGTGCCAGCGGGACAGTGCCCTACGAGCAGTACTTC.

The table lists this clonotype with many counts. The chain employs TRBV5-1 and TRBJ2-3; 11 bases map to TRBD2. Per germline, CDR1 SGHRS and CDR2 YFSETQ. There are 16 residues in the CDR3. J gave up 2 bases and V 2 bases, and 4 bases lay outside the gene matches. CDR3 amino acids: CASSLGTSGYTDTQYF. CDR3 nucleotides: TGCGCCAGCAGCTTAGGGACTAGCGGATACACAGATACGCAGTATTTT.

Remarks on this clonotype: A much larger clone lies a single base off, so this may be a read error. The rearrangement uses TRBV28 and TRBJ2-4; no firm D call. Gene TRBJ2-1 matches the end of the DNA better, so the J call may be wrong. The CDR3 is 14 amino acids. Germline CDR1 reads MDHEN; CDR2 reads SYDVKM. The CDR3 protein is CASSSPGVYNKQFF. DNA of the CDR3: TGTGCCAGCAGCTCGCCGGGTGTCTACAATAAGCAGTTCTTC.

In this sample, this clonotype turned up many times. The rearrangement uses TRBV28 and TRBJ2-7; 7 nucleotides match TRBD1. The CDR3 totals 12 residues. Germline V gene lookup returns CDR1 MDHEN and CDR2 SYDVKM. V lost 10 bases to trimming and J lost 3 bases; unmatched junction nucleotides: 6. Here the CDR3 DNA reads TGTGCCACCGGACAGGAGTTCTACGAGCAGTACTTC. This sequence encodes CATGQEFYEQYF.

Many counts were recorded for this clonotype. This chain joins TRBV10-3 and TRBJ2-5, with 13 bases matching TRBD2. CDR1 is ENHRY and CDR2 is SYGVKD in the germline V gene. The CDR3 has 14 residues. V lost 7 bases, J lost 5 bases, and 4 bases stayed unmatched. Here the CDR3 reads CAIKGTSGIETQYF. In DNA form, the CDR3 reads TGTGCCATCAAGGGGACTAGCGGGATTGAGACCCAGTACTTC.

The chain links TRBV30 to TRBJ2-3, with a tentative D call TRBD1 (5 bases). This CDR3 comprises 17 residues. Per the germline V gene, CDR1 is GTSNPN and CDR2 is SVGIG (reference sequence). V dropped 2 bases and J dropped 4 bases, with 22 bases sitting between them. The CDR3 DNA follows: TGTGCCTGGAGTAGAGGCCGATCAGGGTCCCTCCCAGATACGCAGTATTTT. Its protein product is CAWSRGRSGSLPDTQYF.

Ten or more counts support this clonotype. The DNA of the CDR3 is TGTGCCAGCAGCAACGCCTTTGAATGGACTAGCGGGGTCGGCACAGATACGCAGTATTTT. Translation: CASSNAFEWTSGVGTDTQYF. This rearrangement joins TRBV11-2 to TRBJ2-3, with TRBD2 matching 12 bases. Per germline, CDR1 SGHAT and CDR2 FQNNGV. After removal of 5 bases from V and 1 base from J, the junction contained 16 bases not matched to a gene. The CDR3 sequence is 20 residues long. Using reference TRBV11-2 and TRBJ2-3 for the parts outside the CDR3, the full variable domain is EAGVAQSPRYKIIEKRQSVAFWCNPISGHATLYWYQQILGQGPKLLIQFQNNGVVDDSQLPKDRFSAERLKGVDSTLKIQPAKLEDSAVYLCASSNAFEWTSGVGTDTQYFGPGTRLTVL.

V usage is TRBV4-1 and J usage is TRBJ2-4; D gene unclear. V lost 0 bases and J lost 0, with 12 bases in between. Germline lookup yields CDR1 MGHRA and CDR2 YSYEKL. This CDR3 spans 17 amino acids. The CDR3: CASSQDELILAKNIQYF. The CDR3 coding sequence is TGCGCCAGCAGCCAAGACGAGCTAATTCTAGCCAAAAACATTCAGTACTTC.

This clonotype was picked up many times. The chain employs TRBV3-1 and TRBJ1-1; D is unclear. The CDR3 contains 14 residues. Looked up from germline, CDR1 is LGHDT and CDR2 is YNNKEL (reference sequence). V lost 5 bases to trimming and J lost 3 bases, with 13 bases between them. The CDR3 DNA reads TGTGCCAGCAGCAACGGACCGTCGCACACTGAAGCTTTCTTT. As protein: CASSNGPSHTEAFF.

Regarding this clonotype: A single base separates this from a much larger clone, so it may be a read error. The chain has TRBV18 and TRBJ2-7; perhaps TRBD2 as D (5 bases). V was trimmed by 4 bases and J by 5 bases, leaving 15 bases between them. This CDR3 spans 14 amino acids. From germline, CDR1 is KGHSH and CDR2 LQKENI. The DNA of the CDR3 is TGTGCCAGCTCACAGGGCGGGCTTGCCCACGAGCAGTACTTC. Protein: CASSQGGLAHEQYF.

This clonotype was detected ten times or more. The CDR3 sequence: CASSLLGSGRGTYNEQFF. The CDR3 bases are TGTGCCAGCAGTTTACTGGGTAGCGGGAGAGGAACCTACAATGAGCAGTTCTTC. This chain uses TRBV28 with TRBJ2-1, with 9 bases lining up with TRBD2. Germline CDR1 reads MDHEN; CDR2 reads SYDVKM. The V gene end was trimmed by 2 bases and the J gene end by 2 bases; junction bases not matched to a gene: 10. The CDR3 extends over 18 amino acids.

This clonotype was seen ten or more times. The chain carries TRBV28 and TRBJ1-2; tentatively, D is TRBD1 (6 bases). Trimming stripped 6 bases from V and 4 bases from J, with 15 bases between. The germline CDR1 and CDR2 sequences are MDHEN and SYDVKM. The CDR3 runs to 14 residues. The chain's CDR3 is CASSPGQRSYGYTF. In nucleotides, the CDR3 is TGTGCCAGCAGCCCGGGACAAAGAAGCTATGGCTACACCTTC.

This clonotype was observed a handful of times. CDR3 in amino acids: CASSLAGGRFNTEAFF. The CDR3 DNA reads TGCGCCAGCAGCTTAGCAGGGGGGCGATTCAACACTGAAGCTTTCTTT. The chain has TRBV5-1 and TRBJ1-1; 7 bases agree with TRBD1. The germline gives CDR1 SGHRS, CDR2 YFSETQ. This CDR3 has 16 residues. Losses at the gene ends were 2 bases for V and 2 bases for J; bases not matched to a gene: 9.

Notes on this clonotype: A much more abundant neighbour one base away suggests this may be a read error. The CDR3 DNA follows: TGTGCCAGCTCACCACCGGGACAGGATGGCTACACCTTC. It encodes CASSPPGQDGYTF. V and J are TRBV18 and TRBJ1-2; 8 bases map to TRBD1. The CDR3 runs 13 residues. V trimming: 0 bases; J trimming: 6 bases; junction bases outside the gene matches: 0. The germline CDR1 and CDR2 sequences are KGHSH and LQKENI.

This clonotype was found many times. This sequence joins TRBV6-5 and TRBJ2-5, with 14 positions matching TRBD2. Germline CDR1 is MNHEY and CDR2 is SVGAGI. The CDR3 is 19 residues long. The ends lost 0 bases at V and 4 bases at J; junction bases unmatched: 10. CDR3 coding DNA: TGTGCCAGCAGTTACTCGACGACTGGGACTAGCGGGAGCCCAGAGACCCAGTACTTC. Translated: CASSYSTTGTSGSPETQYF.

There are a few counts of this clonotype. The chain recombines TRBV28 with TRBJ1-2; D call uncertain. V lost 6 bases, J lost 3 bases, and 8 bases lay in between. The CDR3 has 12 amino acids. CDR1 is MDHEN, CDR2 SYDVKM, per germline. The CDR3 spells CASSWRDYGYTF. CDR3 in DNA: TGTGCCAGCAGCTGGAGAGACTATGGCTACACCTTC.

This chain uses TRBV18 with TRBJ2-7, with D maybe TRBD2 (7 bases). V was shortened by 6 bases and J by 2 bases, with 23 bases between the two germline ends. CDR3 length: 17 residues. Germline loops: CDR1 KGHSH, CDR2 LQKENI. The CDR3 reads CASSGAGASAAPYEQYF. In DNA, the CDR3 is TGTGCCAGCTCGGGTGCGGGGGCTTCAGCGGCACCCTACGAGCAGTACTTC.

Of note for this clonotype: A much larger clonotype is one base distant, so this may be a read error. The V call is TRBV3-1, the J call TRBJ1-1; no clear D. This CDR3 comprises 14 residues. Germline V gene sequence: CDR1 LGHDT, CDR2 YNNKEL (reference sequence). Here the CDR3 DNA reads TGTGCCAGCAGCCAAGAATTGGGGAACACTGAAGCTTCCTTT. Translating it yields CASSQELGNTEASF.

The CDR3 sequence is CASTEHREGPRDTQYF. CDR3 coding DNA: TGTGCCAGCACCGAGCACCGGGAGGGCCCGAGAGATACGCAGTATTTT. The chain recombines TRBV13 with TRBJ2-3, with TRBD2 matching 8 bases. CDR3 size: 16 residues. Germline V gene lookup returns CDR1 PRHDT and CDR2 FYEKMQ (reference sequence). V was pared by 7 bases and J by 5 bases, with 14 bases of the junction left unmatched.

The sample holds many counts of this clonotype. The rearrangement uses TRBV5-1 and TRBJ2-7; possible D gene TRBD1, 6 bases. The CDR3 runs 13 residues. The germline gives CDR1 SGHRS, CDR2 YFSETQ. With 4 bases removed from V and 6 bases from J, the gap between germline ends came to 14 bases. The CDR3 DNA is TGCGCCAGCAGCGTAACCGGGACAAGCGAGCAGTACTTC. This codes for CASSVTGTSEQYF.